Each of the 26 T cell receptor beta chains below was sequenced from the same sample in a study of STAT5B mutations in CD4+ large granular lymphocyte leukemia (dated by TCRdb to about 2022). Library prep was done by the immunoSEQ multiplex PCR assay. Imported from immuneACCESS, the table was reduced by TCRdb to in-frame sequences with V and J called. These copies leave out some clones; in studies compared against another copy, an unresolved V gene accounts for under half, and the cause of the remainder is not known. In this sample the table shows just over 25,000 clones, 81% of which occur a single time. The ten largest clones add up to 0.33% of the sample. The sequencing input was CD4+ T cells from blood buffy coats. The receptors shown here come from a human donor in good health.

The count of this clone is one. The V gene is TRBV10-3, the J gene TRBJ2-3, with TRBD2 matching 13 bases. J was trimmed by 0 bases and V by 6 bases; bases with no gene match: 3. This CDR3 is 16 amino acids long. Per the germline V gene, CDR1 is ENHRY and CDR2 is SYGVKD. The CDR3 spells CAISGTSGTSTDTQYF. The DNA for the CDR3 is TGTGCCATCAGCGGGACTAGCGGGACTAGCACAGATACGCAGTATTTT.

V usage is TRBV7-2 and J usage is TRBJ1-2; maybe TRBD1 (6 bases). This CDR3 spans 13 amino acids. V shed 4 bases and J shed 2 bases, with 8 bases lying between them. Germline V gene lookup returns CDR1 SGHTA and CDR2 FQGNSA. The CDR3 sequence is CASSSGQNYGYTF. The CDR3 DNA reads TGTGCCAGCAGCTCCGGACAGAACTATGGCTACACCTTC. The variable domain in full, with the rest retrieved from reference TRBV7-2 and TRBJ1-2, is GAGVSQSPSNKVTEKGKDVELRCDPISGHTALYWYRQSLGQGLEFLIYFQGNSAPDKSGLPSDRFSAERTGGSVSTLTIQRTQQEDSAVYLCASSSGQNYGYTFGSGTRLTVV.

V is TRBV25-1 and J is TRBJ2-3, with D hard to call. Trimming shortened V by 3 bases and J by 2 bases, and 12 bases separated the two germline ends. The CDR3 is 15 amino acids. The germline V gene has CDR1 MGHDK and CDR2 SYGVNS. CDR3: CASSDAQKLTDTQYF. CDR3 coding DNA: TGTGCCAGCAGTGATGCGCAGAAGCTCACAGATACGCAGTATTTT.

The V and J genes are TRBV11-3 and TRBJ2-2, with D unresolved. Germline V gene data show CDR1 as SGHNT and CDR2 as YENEEA. Trimming stripped 0 bases from V and 6 bases from J, with 8 bases between. The CDR3 runs 14 residues. Here the CDR3 reads CASSLEWGAGELFF. The CDR3, as DNA: TGTGCCAGCAGCTTAGAGTGGGGTGCCGGGGAGCTGTTTTTT. The full variable domain, rest sourced from reference TRBV11-3 and TRBJ2-2, is EAGVVQSPRYKIIEKKQPVAFWCNPISGHNTLYWYLQNLGQGPELLIRYENEEAVDDSQLPKDRFSAERLKGVDSTLKIQPAELGDSAVYLCASSLEWGAGELFFGEGSRLTVL.

V gene TRBV19 combines with J gene TRBJ1-1, with a weak D call TRBD1 (6 bases). Germline V CDR1 and CDR2: LNHDA, SQIVND (reference sequence). The germline V and J ends were trimmed by 5 bases and 6 bases, with 40 bases remaining between them. The CDR3 is 22 amino acids. CDR3 in amino acids: CASSSEGGVLHFSAFTRAEAFF. CDR3 sequence (DNA): TGTGCCAGTAGTTCCGAGGGGGGTGTATTACACTTTAGCGCTTTTACACGGGCTGAAGCTTTCTTT.

The rearrangement uses TRBV5-4 and TRBJ1-2; D ambiguous. The germline gives CDR1 SGHNT, CDR2 YYREEE (reference sequence). V shed 4 bases and J shed 2 bases, with 12 bases lying between them. This CDR3 is built from 14 residues. The CDR3 protein is CASSRGGENYGYTF. CDR3 bases: TGTGCCAGCAGCCGGGGTGGTGAGAACTATGGCTACACCTTC.

The chain combines TRBV20-1 with TRBJ2-5; a weak D match, TRBD1 (5 bases). Germline V gene sequence: CDR1 DFQATT, CDR2 SNEGSKA (reference sequence). The CDR3 covers 11 residues. The CDR3 sequence: CGDPSGETQYF. The CDR3 DNA reads TGCGGAGACCCTTCAGGGGAGACCCAGTACTTC.

This clone was counted once. The rearrangement uses TRBV6-1 and TRBJ2-1, with unresolved D. The germline CDR1 and CDR2 sequences are MNHNS and SASEGT. Trimming took off 6 bases at V and 8 bases at J, with 11 bases between the two ends. This CDR3 has 12 amino acids. This CDR3 is CASSPGLDEQFF. The CDR3 DNA reads TGTGCCAGCAGCCCTGGGCTGGATGAGCAGTTCTTC.

The gene calls are TRBV18 and TRBJ1-2; weak D call: TRBD1 (5 bases). Germline CDR1 KGHSH, CDR2 LQKENI. Deletions cut 8 bases from V and 0 bases from J, with 13 bases between. CDR3 size: 14 residues. The CDR3 reads CASALQDSNYGYTF. DNA for the CDR3: TGTGCCAGCGCCCTACAGGATTCTAACTATGGCTACACCTTC.

In this sample, this clone turned up once. The chain employs TRBV7-9 and TRBJ1-1; D not certain. The CDR3 contains 15 residues. Germline values: CDR1 SEHNR, CDR2 FQNEAQ (reference sequence). V was pared by 0 bases and J by 6 bases, with 14 bases between. The CDR3 reads CASSLALPDPPEAFF. CDR3 in DNA: TGTGCCAGCAGCTTAGCGCTGCCGGATCCACCTGAAGCTTTCTTT.

V gene TRBV15 combines with J gene TRBJ2-2; possibly TRBD2 for D (5 bases). Looked up from germline, CDR1 is LNHNV and CDR2 is YYDKDF (reference sequence). Trimming took 1 base from V and 6 from J, leaving 9 bases between them. CDR3 length equals 14 residues. The CDR3 nucleotides read TGTGCCACCAGCAGAGTCGAGGGAGCCGGGGAGCTGTTTTTT. Translation: CATSRVEGAGELFF.

The chain employs TRBV19 and TRBJ2-5; D gene unclear. The CDR3 length is 11 residues. V lost 9 bases, J lost 6 bases, and 11 bases lay in between. CDR1 and CDR2 from the germline V gene are LNHDA and SQIVND (reference sequence). For the CDR3, the DNA is TGTGCCAGGCGACCAAGAAAGACCCAGTACTTC. Its protein is CARRPRKTQYF.

V usage is TRBV10-3 and J usage is TRBJ1-1; D is possibly TRBD1 (6 bases). The V gene's germline CDR1 is ENHRY and CDR2 SYGVKD. V lost 3 bases and J lost 2, with 13 bases in between. This CDR3 region has 15 residues. CDR3: CAISDTTGGNTEAFF. CDR3 DNA: TGTGCCATCAGTGATACGACAGGAGGCAACACTGAAGCTTTCTTT.

CDR3 protein: CASSYNRRTGVTDTQYF. The CDR3 DNA is TGTGCCAGCAGCTACAATAGAAGGACAGGGGTTACAGATACGCAGTATTTT. The chain uses TRBV7-8 and TRBJ2-3; 9 nucleotides match TRBD1. CDR3 length equals 17 residues. With V trimmed by 4 bases and J by 3 bases, 11 bases remained unmatched. In germline, CDR1 is SGHVS, CDR2 FQNEAQ.

This chain uses TRBV19 with TRBJ1-2; D uncertain. V dropped 3 bases and J dropped 2 bases, with 10 bases sitting between them. Germline V gene data show CDR1 as LNHDA and CDR2 as SQIVND (reference sequence). The CDR3 consists of 14 residues. The CDR3 sequence is CASSIDGKNYGYTF. The DNA for the CDR3 is TGTGCCAGTAGTATTGATGGGAAGAACTATGGCTACACCTTC.

The chain employs TRBV11-2 and TRBJ1-6; D is perhaps TRBD1 (5 bases). CDR3 length: 15 residues. Germline-derived CDR1 and CDR2 are SGHAT and FQNNGV. Trimming left V 8 bases short and J 0 bases short, with 11 bases between. The CDR3 coding sequence is TGTGCCAGCGGCGTTACAGGCTCCTATAATTCACCCCTCCACTTT. Translating gives CASGVTGSYNSPLHF.

The gene calls are TRBV27 and TRBJ1-5, with 7 bases fitting TRBD1. Germline loops: CDR1 MNHEY, CDR2 SMNVEV (reference sequence). This CDR3 has 21 amino acids. J gave up 7 bases and V 2 bases, and 26 bases lay outside the gene matches. The DNA for the CDR3 is TGTGCCAGCAGTTTAAGGGATATTGGTGGGGACAGCCGAAGGCCCAACCAGCCCCAGCATTTT. This codes for CASSLRDIGGDSRRPNQPQHF.

The chain joins TRBV6-5 to TRBJ1-1; D remains ambiguous. Germline lookup yields CDR1 MNHEY and CDR2 SVGAGI. This CDR3 is built from 14 residues. Trimming took off 0 bases at V and 4 bases at J, with 9 bases between the two ends. CDR3: CASSYSSVGTEAFF. The CDR3 DNA follows: TGTGCCAGCAGTTACTCTAGTGTTGGCACTGAAGCTTTCTTT.

The CDR3 DNA reads as TGTGCCAGCAACCCGACAGGGAACACCGGGGAGCTGTTTTTT. Its protein product is CASNPTGNTGELFF. The chain carries TRBV6-5 and TRBJ2-2, with D possibly being TRBD1 (6 bases). Trimming removed 7 bases from V and 1 base from J, with 10 bases in between. The V gene's germline CDR1 is MNHEY and CDR2 SVGAGI. The CDR3 runs 14 residues.

In its sample, this clone was seen a few times. The chain employs TRBV7-2 and TRBJ2-7, with 8 bases aligning to TRBD1. The ends lost 5 bases at V and 1 base at J; junction bases unmatched: 4. The germline CDR1 and CDR2 sequences are SGHTA and FQGNSA. The CDR3 has 14 residues. The chain's CDR3 is CASSHRQGSYEQYV. CDR3 DNA sequence: TGTGCCAGCAGCCATCGACAGGGGTCCTACGAGCAGTACGTC.

The gene calls are TRBV13 and TRBJ2-7, with TRBD1 identical over 11 bases. Germline loops: CDR1 PRHDT, CDR2 FYEKMQ (reference sequence). The CDR3 has 20 residues. Trimming at V came to 5 bases and at J to 5 bases, leaving 23 bases not matched to a gene. CDR3 in amino acids: CASSALVGPQAGTGGDEQYF. In DNA, the CDR3 is TGTGCCAGCAGCGCCCTTGTCGGACCGCAAGCCGGGACAGGGGGAGACGAGCAGTACTTC.

The J gene is TRBJ1-1, the V gene TRBV27; D unresolved. The CDR3 consists of 14 residues. V lost 5 bases and J lost 4, with 14 bases in between. Looked up from germline, CDR1 is MNHEY and CDR2 is SMNVEV (reference sequence). The CDR3 region has the DNA TGTGCCAGCAGTCCATCGACATTTGGCACTGAAGCTTTCTTT. This encodes CASSPSTFGTEAFF.

The V and J genes are TRBV11-2 and TRBJ2-2; 10 bases fit TRBD2. Trimming removed 2 bases from V and 7 bases from J; junction bases left unmatched: 13. The CDR3 has 18 amino acids. Germline assignment: CDR1 SGHAT and CDR2 FQNNGV. Here the CDR3 reads CASSLSHAASGSIGELFF. The CDR3 DNA sequence: TGTGCCAGCAGCTTATCGCACGCCGCTAGCGGGAGTATCGGGGAGCTGTTTTTT.

The chain recombines TRBV15 with TRBJ1-1; D is unclear. Germline V gene lookup returns CDR1 LNHNV and CDR2 YYDKDF (reference sequence). The CDR3 covers 13 residues. V was trimmed by 5 bases and J by 0 bases, leaving 7 bases between them. The CDR3 loop reads CATSAQLNTEAFF. CDR3 nucleotides: TGTGCCACCAGCGCTCAGTTGAACACTGAAGCTTTCTTT.

This clone was found a few times. The chain carries TRBV4-2 and TRBJ2-7, with 7 bases that match TRBD2. Germline V lookup: CDR1 LGHNA, CDR2 YNFKEQ. The CDR3 has 16 amino acids. Losses at the gene ends were 0 bases for V and 3 bases for J; bases not matched to a gene: 8. The CDR3 loop reads CASSQDVASGHYEQYF. The CDR3 DNA reads TGTGCCAGCAGCCAAGATGTGGCTAGCGGACACTACGAGCAGTACTTC.

J is TRBJ2-1 and V is TRBV19; 7 positions agree with TRBD2. The CDR3 runs 14 residues. The germline gives CDR1 LNHDA, CDR2 SQIVND (reference sequence). The junction had 10 bases not matched to a gene; V was cut back by 6 bases and J by 8 bases. The CDR3 DNA reads TGTGCCAGTAGATCCGGACTAGAGGGCTATGAGCAGTTCTTC. Its protein product is CASRSGLEGYEQFF.